These T cell receptor beta chains were read from a single sample in a study of blood T cell repertoires in COVID-19. The table came from immunoSEQ multiplex PCR; TCRdb's copy has only in-frame clones and leaves some out. This table has about 400,000 clones, roughly 90% appearing once. The material sequenced was peripheral blood. These receptors all stem from a man in his forties with acute or convalescent COVID-19. CDR3s include the opening cysteine and the closing phenylalanine or tryptophan. D genes are given only for firm matches. Clone size appears in some rows only: once, few, many, or a class for an expanded clone.

d_call: TRBD2; clone_size: -; cdr3_length: 15; v_call: TRBV6-1; j_call: TRBJ2-1; cdr3_nt: TGTGCCAGCAGTGAAGAGGCGGGGGGCTATAATGAGCAGTTCTTC; cdr3_aa: CASSEEAGGYNEQFF
d_call: TRBD2; clone_size: -; cdr3_length: 13; v_call: TRBV28; j_call: TRBJ2-1; cdr3_nt: TGTGCCAGCAGCGGGACTAGCGGGAATGAGCAGTTCTTC; cdr3_aa: CASSGTSGNEQFF
d_call: TRBD2; clone_size: -; cdr3_length: 14; v_call: TRBV3-1/TRBV3-2; j_call: TRBJ2-3; cdr3_nt: TGTGCCAGCTCTACTAGCGGGAGCACAGATACGCAGTATTTT; cdr3_aa: CASSTSGSTDTQYF
d_call: -; clone_size: -; cdr3_length: 14; v_call: TRBV10-1; j_call: TRBJ2-3; cdr3_nt: TGCGCCAGCAGGCTTAGCGAGGACACAGATACGCAGTATTTT; cdr3_aa: CASRLSEDTDTQYF
d_call: TRBD2; clone_size: -; cdr3_length: 14; v_call: TRBV6-5; j_call: TRBJ2-2; cdr3_nt: TGTGCCAGCGTCAGCGGGACGAACACCGGGGAGCTGTTTTTT; cdr3_aa: CASVSGTNTGELFF
d_call: TRBD2; clone_size: once; cdr3_length: 19; v_call: TRBV2; j_call: TRBJ2-6; cdr3_nt: TGTGCCAGCAGCGCAGGGACTAGCGGGCGAAGCTCTGGGGCCAACGTCCTGACTTTC; cdr3_aa: CASSAGTSGRSSGANVLTF
d_call: -; clone_size: few; cdr3_length: 13; v_call: TRBV6-5; j_call: TRBJ1-2; cdr3_nt: TGTGCCAGCAGTTACGGGTCGGGCTATGGCTACACCTTC; cdr3_aa: CASSYGSGYGYTF
d_call: -; clone_size: few; cdr3_length: 16; v_call: TRBV5-1; j_call: TRBJ1-4; cdr3_nt: TGCGCCAGCAGCCCTAATGGTCGGGCAACTAATGAAAAACTGTTTTTT; cdr3_aa: CASSPNGRATNEKLFF
d_call: TRBD1; clone_size: -; cdr3_length: 14; v_call: TRBV28; j_call: TRBJ1-4; cdr3_nt: TGTGCCAGCAGCCGGACAGGGGTCGGTGAAAAACTGTTTTTT; cdr3_aa: CASSRTGVGEKLFF
d_call: TRBD2; clone_size: -; cdr3_length: 16; v_call: TRBV11-3; j_call: TRBJ2-3; cdr3_nt: TGTGCCAGCAGCTCCCGAGGCGGGAGCGGCACAGATACGCAGTATTTT; cdr3_aa: CASSSRGGSGTDTQYF
d_call: -; clone_size: -; cdr3_length: 10; v_call: TRBV9; j_call: TRBJ1-5; cdr3_nt: TGTGCCAGCAGCGTAGGGGACAAACATTTT; cdr3_aa: CASSVGDKHF
d_call: TRBD2; clone_size: -; cdr3_length: 13; v_call: TRBV3-1/TRBV3-2; j_call: TRBJ2-5; cdr3_nt: TGTGCCAGCAGCCGGGGGGGCCAAGAGACCCAGTACTTC; cdr3_aa: CASSRGGQETQYF
d_call: TRBD2; clone_size: -; cdr3_length: 17; v_call: TRBV6-2/TRBV6-3; j_call: TRBJ2-5; cdr3_nt: TGTGCCAGCAGTCCACGGACTAGCGGGGGGTTCCAAGAGACCCAGTACTTC; cdr3_aa: CASSPRTSGGFQETQYF
d_call: TRBD1; clone_size: -; cdr3_length: 13; v_call: TRBV29-1; j_call: TRBJ2-7; cdr3_nt: TGCAGCGTTGTGAAAAGGGACAGCTACGAGCAGTACTTC; cdr3_aa: CSVVKRDSYEQYF
d_call: -; clone_size: once; cdr3_length: 13; v_call: TRBV6-5; j_call: TRBJ1-5; cdr3_nt: TGTGCCAGCAGACCAGGTCTCAATCAGCCCCAGCATTTT; cdr3_aa: CASRPGLNQPQHF
d_call: -; clone_size: once; cdr3_length: 15; v_call: TRBV6-6; j_call: TRBJ2-2; cdr3_nt: TGTGCCAGCAGTCCCGCCGGGGTTTCCACCGGGGAGCTGTTTTTT; cdr3_aa: CASSPAGVSTGELFF
d_call: TRBD2; clone_size: -; cdr3_length: 15; v_call: TRBV6-4; j_call: TRBJ2-3; cdr3_nt: TGTGCCAGCAGTGCCTCTAGCGGAACTGGGGATACGCAGTATTTT; cdr3_aa: CASSASSGTGDTQYF
d_call: TRBD1; clone_size: few; cdr3_length: 15; v_call: TRBV7-2; j_call: TRBJ1-5; cdr3_nt: TGTGCCAGCAGCAAAAGGACAGGGGGCAATCAGCCCCAGCATTTT; cdr3_aa: CASSKRTGGNQPQHF
d_call: TRBD2; clone_size: -; cdr3_length: 17; v_call: TRBV11-3; j_call: TRBJ2-1; cdr3_nt: TGTGCCAGCAGCTTAGACCAGGGACTAGCGGGAGACTCTGAGCAGTTCTTC; cdr3_aa: CASSLDQGLAGDSEQFF
d_call: -; clone_size: -; cdr3_length: 13; v_call: TRBV25-1; j_call: TRBJ1-4; cdr3_nt: TGTGCCAGCAGTGAATGGGGCCGCGGAAAACTGTTTTTT; cdr3_aa: CASSEWGRGKLFF
d_call: -; clone_size: -; cdr3_length: 16; v_call: TRBV9; j_call: TRBJ2-1; cdr3_nt: TGTGCCAGCAGCGTAGTGGACAGTCCGGGGTACAATGAGCAGTTCTTC; cdr3_aa: CASSVVDSPGYNEQFF
d_call: -; clone_size: -; cdr3_length: 16; v_call: TRBV6-6; j_call: TRBJ1-2; cdr3_nt: TGTGCCAGCAGTTACTCGAGTGGTGGCGGCTCGGGGGGCTACACCTTC; cdr3_aa: CASSYSSGGGSGGYTF
d_call: -; clone_size: -; cdr3_length: 15; v_call: TRBV6-5; j_call: TRBJ1-2; cdr3_nt: TGTGCCAGCAGCGCAGTTGGGGCCCCTAACTATGGCTACACCTTC; cdr3_aa: CASSAVGAPNYGYTF
d_call: -; clone_size: -; cdr3_length: 15; v_call: TRBV3-1/TRBV3-2; j_call: TRBJ1-2; cdr3_nt: TGTGCCAGCAGCCAAGGGTCATACAGTAGCTATGGCTACACCTTC; cdr3_aa: CASSQGSYSSYGYTF
d_call: TRBD2; clone_size: -; cdr3_length: 18; v_call: TRBV3-1/TRBV3-2; j_call: TRBJ2-3; cdr3_nt: TGTGCCAGCAGCCAAGGAGTAGATCGGGAGGGCCACACAGATACGCAGTATTTT; cdr3_aa: CASSQGVDREGHTDTQYF
d_call: -; clone_size: -; cdr3_length: 13; v_call: TRBV30; j_call: TRBJ2-7; cdr3_nt: TGTGCCTGGAGCCTTGCCCAGTCCTACGAGCAGTACTTC; cdr3_aa: CAWSLAQSYEQYF
d_call: -; clone_size: -; cdr3_length: 13; v_call: TRBV12-3/TRBV12-4; j_call: TRBJ1-1; cdr3_nt: TGTGCCAGCAGTTCCATAAGGGGGACTGAAGCTTTCTTT; cdr3_aa: CASSSIRGTEAFF
d_call: -; clone_size: -; cdr3_length: 14; v_call: TRBV19; j_call: TRBJ2-5; cdr3_nt: TGTGCCAGTAGTCGGCCGGGGGGCTTAGAGACCCAGTACTTC; cdr3_aa: CASSRPGGLETQYF
d_call: -; clone_size: -; cdr3_length: 16; v_call: TRBV5-4; j_call: TRBJ1-1; cdr3_nt: TGTGCCAGCAGCTCATTTGGGCGCCCCATGAACACTGAAGCTTTCTTT; cdr3_aa: CASSSFGRPMNTEAFF
d_call: -; clone_size: -; cdr3_length: 14; v_call: TRBV5-1; j_call: TRBJ1-1; cdr3_nt: TGCGCCAGCAGCTTGGGTCAGGGGAGCTATGAAGCTTTCTTT; cdr3_aa: CASSLGQGSYEAFF
d_call: -; clone_size: -; cdr3_length: 15; v_call: TRBV2; j_call: TRBJ2-2; cdr3_nt: TGTGCCAGCAGGACCGACAGACGGAACACCGGGGAGCTGTTTTTT; cdr3_aa: CASRTDRRNTGELFF
d_call: TRBD2; clone_size: -; cdr3_length: 13; v_call: TRBV12-3/TRBV12-4; j_call: TRBJ2-7; cdr3_nt: TGTGCCAGCAGTTTACTAGCGGGAGGCGAGCAGTACTTC; cdr3_aa: CASSLLAGGEQYF
d_call: -; clone_size: -; cdr3_length: 15; v_call: TRBV7-2; j_call: TRBJ2-7; cdr3_nt: TGTGCCAGCAGCTTAGATGGAGGCGGCCCCTACGAGCAGTACTTC; cdr3_aa: CASSLDGGGPYEQYF
d_call: -; clone_size: -; cdr3_length: 14; v_call: TRBV11-2; j_call: TRBJ2-3; cdr3_nt: TGTGCCAGCGCCGCAGGCCCCGGCCCAGATACGCAGTATTTT; cdr3_aa: CASAAGPGPDTQYF
d_call: -; clone_size: -; cdr3_length: 11; v_call: TRBV20-1; j_call: TRBJ1-2; cdr3_nt: TGCAGTGCTAGTGCCGGGAACGGCTACACCTTC; cdr3_aa: CSASAGNGYTF
d_call: TRBD1; clone_size: -; cdr3_length: 14; v_call: TRBV5-1; j_call: TRBJ2-5; cdr3_nt: TGCGCCAGCAGGTGGACAGGGGGCAAGGAGACCCAGTACTTC; cdr3_aa: CASRWTGGKETQYF
d_call: -; clone_size: -; cdr3_length: 14; v_call: TRBV7-3; j_call: TRBJ2-1; cdr3_nt: TGTGCCAGCAGCCTTCGAGGCGGCCACAATGAGCAGTTCTTC; cdr3_aa: CASSLRGGHNEQFF
d_call: TRBD2; clone_size: -; cdr3_length: 14; v_call: TRBV27; j_call: TRBJ2-3; cdr3_nt: TGTGCCAGCAGTGAGCTAGCGGTCACAGATACGCAGTATTTT; cdr3_aa: CASSELAVTDTQYF
d_call: TRBD1; clone_size: -; cdr3_length: 14; v_call: TRBV2; j_call: TRBJ1-4; cdr3_nt: TGTGCCAGCACCGTGGAAGGGGGCGGTGAAAAACTGTTTTTT; cdr3_aa: CASTVEGGGEKLFF
d_call: -; clone_size: -; cdr3_length: 20; v_call: TRBV20-1; j_call: TRBJ2-5; cdr3_nt: TGCAGTGCTAGTTTGTCCTACCCTGTCGAAGCAAACCATAAACAAGAGACCCAGTACTTC; cdr3_aa: CSASLSYPVEANHKQETQYF
d_call: -; clone_size: -; cdr3_length: 15; v_call: TRBV18; j_call: TRBJ2-1; cdr3_nt: TGTGCCAGCTCACCACCATCCCACTCCTACAATGAGCAGTTCTTC; cdr3_aa: CASSPPSHSYNEQFF
d_call: -; clone_size: -; cdr3_length: 13; v_call: TRBV6-5; j_call: TRBJ2-3; cdr3_nt: TGTGCCAGCAGCGACACAACTGGTGATACGCAGTATTTT; cdr3_aa: CASSDTTGDTQYF
d_call: -; clone_size: -; cdr3_length: 17; v_call: TRBV7-8; j_call: TRBJ1-5; cdr3_nt: TGTGCCAGCAGCCACATCACGGGGGGATGGAGCAATCAGCCCCAGCATTTT; cdr3_aa: CASSHITGGWSNQPQHF
d_call: TRBD1; clone_size: -; cdr3_length: 18; v_call: TRBV24-1; j_call: TRBJ1-1; cdr3_nt: TGTGCCACCAGTGATTTGCGGGACAGGGGGCCTATGAACACTGAAGCTTTCTTT; cdr3_aa: CATSDLRDRGPMNTEAFF
d_call: TRBD2; clone_size: -; cdr3_length: 16; v_call: TRBV4-1; j_call: TRBJ2-7; cdr3_nt: TGCGCCAGCAGCACACGAGTAGCGGGAGGGACCTACGAGCAGTACTTC; cdr3_aa: CASSTRVAGGTYEQYF
d_call: -; clone_size: -; cdr3_length: 14; v_call: TRBV4-1; j_call: TRBJ1-5; cdr3_nt: TGCGCCAGCAGCCAGGGGCAATTTAATCAGCCCCAGCATTTT; cdr3_aa: CASSQGQFNQPQHF
d_call: TRBD1; clone_size: -; cdr3_length: 15; v_call: TRBV11-1; j_call: TRBJ2-7; cdr3_nt: TGTGCCAGCAGCTTGGGGACAGGGGGCTTCTACGAGCAGTACTTC; cdr3_aa: CASSLGTGGFYEQYF
d_call: TRBD2; clone_size: -; cdr3_length: 19; v_call: TRBV9; j_call: TRBJ2-3; cdr3_nt: TGTGCCAGCAGGGGAAGGACACTCAGCGGGGAGGCTGGCACAGATACGCAGTATTTT; cdr3_aa: CASRGRTLSGEAGTDTQYF
d_call: -; clone_size: once; cdr3_length: 16; v_call: TRBV19; j_call: TRBJ1-5; cdr3_nt: TGTGCCAGTACCACCCTTCTGGGGGCTGGCAATCAGCCCCAGCATTTT; cdr3_aa: CASTTLLGAGNQPQHF
d_call: -; clone_size: -; cdr3_length: 15; v_call: TRBV16; j_call: TRBJ2-7; cdr3_nt: TGTGCCAGCAGCCAACCCGGGACAAGCCCTTACGAGCAGTACTTC; cdr3_aa: CASSQPGTSPYEQYF
d_call: -; clone_size: -; cdr3_length: 13; v_call: TRBV2; j_call: TRBJ1-1; cdr3_nt: TGTGCCAGCGCAGGGGCCGCGGACACTGAAGCTTTCTTT; cdr3_aa: CASAGAADTEAFF
d_call: TRBD1; clone_size: few; cdr3_length: 11; v_call: TRBV29-1; j_call: TRBJ2-7; cdr3_nt: TGCAGCGTTAACAGGGGAAACGAGCAGTACTTC; cdr3_aa: CSVNRGNEQYF
d_call: TRBD2; clone_size: -; cdr3_length: 17; v_call: TRBV5-4; j_call: TRBJ2-7; cdr3_nt: TGTGCCAGCAGCTTGGGGGGATCTAGCGGGAGGGCGTACGAGCAGTACTTC; cdr3_aa: CASSLGGSSGRAYEQYF
d_call: TRBD1; clone_size: -; cdr3_length: 15; v_call: TRBV6-5; j_call: TRBJ1-2; cdr3_nt: TGTGCCAGCAGGACAGGGGCCCTAACTAACTATGGCTACACCTTC; cdr3_aa: CASRTGALTNYGYTF
d_call: TRBD1; clone_size: few; cdr3_length: 14; v_call: TRBV7-9; j_call: TRBJ1-5; cdr3_nt: TGTGCCAGCAGCTTAGGACAGGGCGATCAGCCCCAGCATTTT; cdr3_aa: CASSLGQGDQPQHF